The T cell receptor beta chain described here comes from a study of cytomegalovirus exposure and HLA in healthy donors. As to this clone: Its antigen is unidentified.

This CDR3 has 15 residues. Trimming pared 0 bases from V and 4 bases from J, leaving 9 bases between. Germline lookup yields CDR1 SEHNR and CDR2 FQNEAQ (reference sequence). Study results and caveats: In vitro work confirmed that a few CMV-associated chains recognize CMV antigens. A later analysis found common viral pathogens apparently linked to several of the most significant clusters. Despite most TCR sequences being rare, some public TCRs occurred in many donors.

60 Vbeta and 13 Jbeta primers were used in PCR. Generated by immunoSEQ multiplex PCR, the TCRdb table keeps only in-frame clones and is missing some. The listing records some 52,000 clones. The specimen was PBMCs. The source of this sequence is a woman aged 60-75 years in good health and CMV-seropositive. V usage is TRBV7-9 and J usage is TRBJ2-2; D gene ambiguous. Here the CDR3 DNA reads TGTGCCAGCAGCTTAGCGGGCCCCCCCACCGGGGAGCTGTTTTTT. This codes for CASSLAGPPTGELFF.